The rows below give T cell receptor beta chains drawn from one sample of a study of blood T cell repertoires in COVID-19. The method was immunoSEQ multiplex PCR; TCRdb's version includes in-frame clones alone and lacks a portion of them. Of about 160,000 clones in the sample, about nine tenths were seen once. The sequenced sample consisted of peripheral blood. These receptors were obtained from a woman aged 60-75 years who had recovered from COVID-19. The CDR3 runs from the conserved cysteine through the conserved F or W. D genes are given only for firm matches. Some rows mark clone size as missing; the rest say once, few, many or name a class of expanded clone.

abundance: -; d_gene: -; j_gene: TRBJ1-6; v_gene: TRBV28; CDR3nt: TGTGCCAGCAGTCCGCGAGCGGTCTATAACTCACCCCTCCACTTT; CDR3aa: CASSPRAVYNSPLHF
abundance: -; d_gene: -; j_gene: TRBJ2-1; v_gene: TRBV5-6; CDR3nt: TGTGCCAGCAGTTACGAGCGAAGGCATGAGCAGTTCTTC; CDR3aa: CASSYERRHEQFF
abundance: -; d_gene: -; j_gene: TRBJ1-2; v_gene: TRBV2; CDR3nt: TGTGCCAGCAGTGAGGGGGCCTATGGCTACACCTTC; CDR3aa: CASSEGAYGYTF
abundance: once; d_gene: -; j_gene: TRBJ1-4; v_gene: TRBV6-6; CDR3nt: TGTGCCAGCAGTACGGACACGGCCCCGAATGAAAAACTGTTTTTT; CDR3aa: CASSTDTAPNEKLFF
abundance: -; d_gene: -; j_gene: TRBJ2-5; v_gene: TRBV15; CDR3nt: TGTGCCACCAGCAGGGAGGGGGCCCCCCTTGGAGAGACCCAGTACTTC; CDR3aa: CATSREGAPLGETQYF
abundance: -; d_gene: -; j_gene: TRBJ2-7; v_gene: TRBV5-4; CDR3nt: TGTGCCAGCAGCCACCGGGACATCTCTTTCGATTCCTACGAGCAGTACTTC; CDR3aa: CASSHRDISFDSYEQYF
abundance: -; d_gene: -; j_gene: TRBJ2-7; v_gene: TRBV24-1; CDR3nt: TGTGCCACCCCGGCGGGGGGACAGCTATCCTACGAGCAGTACTTC; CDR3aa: CATPAGGQLSYEQYF
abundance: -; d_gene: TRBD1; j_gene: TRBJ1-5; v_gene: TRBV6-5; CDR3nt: TGTGCCAGCAGTCCTCGACAGGGGGCGTGGCAGCCCCAGCATTTT; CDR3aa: CASSPRQGAWQPQHF
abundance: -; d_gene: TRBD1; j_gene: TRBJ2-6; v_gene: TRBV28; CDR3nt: TGTGCCAGCAGTGCCTGGGACAGCTCTGGGGCCAACGTCCTGACTTTC; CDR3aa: CASSAWDSSGANVLTF
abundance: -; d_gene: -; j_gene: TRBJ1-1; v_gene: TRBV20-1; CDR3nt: TGCGGAACGAGGGAGAACACTGAAGCTTTCTTT; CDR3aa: CGTRENTEAFF
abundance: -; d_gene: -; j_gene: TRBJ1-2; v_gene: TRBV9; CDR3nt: TGTGCCAGCAGCGTATACCAGAACTATGGCTACACCTTC; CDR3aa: CASSVYQNYGYTF
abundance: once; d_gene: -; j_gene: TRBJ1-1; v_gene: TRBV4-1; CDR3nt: TGCGCCAGCCGCTCGATGGAGGCGGGCACTGAAGCTTTCTTT; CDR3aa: CASRSMEAGTEAFF
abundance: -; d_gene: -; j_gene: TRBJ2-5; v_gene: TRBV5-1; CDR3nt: TGCGCCAGCAGCTTGGCCCCTAGCTTTCAAGAGACCCAGTACTTC; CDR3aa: CASSLAPSFQETQYF
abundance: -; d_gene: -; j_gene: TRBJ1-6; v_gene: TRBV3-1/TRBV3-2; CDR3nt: TGTGCCAGCAGCCAAGATCAAATCGGGAATTCACCCCTCCACTTT; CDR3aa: CASSQDQIGNSPLHF
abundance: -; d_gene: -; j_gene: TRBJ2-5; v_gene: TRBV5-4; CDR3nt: TGTGCCAGCAGCTTTCTAGAGAAGACCCAGTACTTC; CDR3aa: CASSFLEKTQYF
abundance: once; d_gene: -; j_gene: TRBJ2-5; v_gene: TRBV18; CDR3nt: TGTGCCAGCTCACCATTTTCCCGGGACTCCAAAGAGACCCAGTACTTC; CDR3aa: CASSPFSRDSKETQYF
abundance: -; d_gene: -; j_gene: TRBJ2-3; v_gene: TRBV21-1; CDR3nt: TGTGCCAGCAGGACCTTAATCTCTTGGGACAGAACGCCTTCGACGCAGTATTTT; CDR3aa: CASRTLISWDRTPSTQYF
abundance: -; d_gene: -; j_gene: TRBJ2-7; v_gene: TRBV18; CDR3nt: TGTGCCAGCTCAACCATTCCGGTTCTTAACGAGCAGTACTTC; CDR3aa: CASSTIPVLNEQYF
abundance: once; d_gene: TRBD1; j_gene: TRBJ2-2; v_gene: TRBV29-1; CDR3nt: TGCAGCGTATTCCAGCGGACAGGGGTCACCGGGGAGCTGTTTTTT; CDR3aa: CSVFQRTGVTGELFF
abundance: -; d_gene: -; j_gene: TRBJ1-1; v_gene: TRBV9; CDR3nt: TGTGCCAGCAGCGTAGCTTATCAGGGAGGGACTGAAGCTTTCTTT; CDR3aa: CASSVAYQGGTEAFF
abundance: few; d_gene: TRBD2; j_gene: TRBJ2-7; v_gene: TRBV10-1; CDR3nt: TGCGCCAGCAGTAAGGAAATAGCGGGGACCTACGAGCAGTACTTC; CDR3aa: CASSKEIAGTYEQYF
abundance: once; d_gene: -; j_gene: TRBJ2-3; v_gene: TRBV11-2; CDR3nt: TGTGCCAGCAGCTTAGTTGCCAGCGGAATCACAGATACGCAGTATTTT; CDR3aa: CASSLVASGITDTQYF
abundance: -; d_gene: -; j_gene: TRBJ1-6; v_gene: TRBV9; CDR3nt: TGTGCCAGCAGCGTAGATCAGTCGGCGAGGAATTCACCCCTCCACTTT; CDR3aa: CASSVDQSARNSPLHF
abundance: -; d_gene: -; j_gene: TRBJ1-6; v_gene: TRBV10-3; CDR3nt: TGTGCCATCAGTCCGGACAGATTCTCCTATAATTCACCCCTCCACTTT; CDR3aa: CAISPDRFSYNSPLHF
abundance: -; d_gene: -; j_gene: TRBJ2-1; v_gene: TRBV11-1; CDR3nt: TGTGCCAGCAGCTTAAGCCGGGAGCAGTTCTTC; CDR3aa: CASSLSREQFF
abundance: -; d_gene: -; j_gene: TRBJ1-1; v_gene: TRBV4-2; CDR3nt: TGTGCCAGCAGCACCAGGGCGAACACTGAAGCTTTCTTT; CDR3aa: CASSTRANTEAFF
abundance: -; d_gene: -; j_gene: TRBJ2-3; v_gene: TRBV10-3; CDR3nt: TGTGCCATCAGTGGGCAGGGCAGCACAGATACGCAGTATTTT; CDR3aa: CAISGQGSTDTQYF
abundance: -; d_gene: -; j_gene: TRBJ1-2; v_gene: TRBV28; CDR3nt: TGTGCCAGCAGTTTCGTGGGGAGCTATGGCTACACCTTC; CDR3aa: CASSFVGSYGYTF
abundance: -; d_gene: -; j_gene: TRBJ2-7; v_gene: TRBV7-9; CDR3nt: TGTGCCAGCAGCCTAAGGGGGAGACAGGTTAGCTCCTACGAGCAGTACTTC; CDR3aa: CASSLRGRQVSSYEQYF
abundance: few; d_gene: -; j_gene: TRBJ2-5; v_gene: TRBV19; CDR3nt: TGTGCCAGTAGTAAGGCAGGGGCGGGTCAAGAGACCCAGTACTTC; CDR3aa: CASSKAGAGQETQYF
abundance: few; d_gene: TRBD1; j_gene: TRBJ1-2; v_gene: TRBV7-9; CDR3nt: TGTGCCAGCAGCTCCCTTCTCGCGGGACAGAGGCTTAACTATGGCTACACCTTC; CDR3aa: CASSSLLAGQRLNYGYTF
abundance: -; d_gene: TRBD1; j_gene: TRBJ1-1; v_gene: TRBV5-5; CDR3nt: TGTGCCAGCAGCTTATGGACAGGGTCGGACACTGAAGCTTTCTTT; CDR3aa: CASSLWTGSDTEAFF
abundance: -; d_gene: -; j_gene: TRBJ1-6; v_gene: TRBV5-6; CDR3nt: TGTGCCAGCACCTCGAGGACACGCGGCTCACCCCTCCACTTT; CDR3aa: CASTSRTRGSPLHF
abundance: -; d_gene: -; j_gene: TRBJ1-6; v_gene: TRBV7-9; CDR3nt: TGTGCCAGCAGTCCACGGGGGGATAATTCACCCCTCCACTTT; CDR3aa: CASSPRGDNSPLHF
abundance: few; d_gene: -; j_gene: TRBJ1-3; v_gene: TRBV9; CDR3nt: TGTGCCAGCAGCGTAGGGAGGGGAACAAGAAACACCATATATTTT; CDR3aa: CASSVGRGTRNTIYF
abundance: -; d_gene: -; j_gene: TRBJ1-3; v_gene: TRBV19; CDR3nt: TGTGCCACCTCGTGGGGGCCGACTGGAAACACCATATATTTT; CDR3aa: CATSWGPTGNTIYF
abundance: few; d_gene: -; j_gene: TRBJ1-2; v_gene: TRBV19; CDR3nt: TGTGCCATCTCAACTGGGCCCTTTTATGGCTACACCTTC; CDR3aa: CAISTGPFYGYTF
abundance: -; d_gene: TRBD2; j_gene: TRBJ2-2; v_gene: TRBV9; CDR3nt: TGTGCCAGCAGCGTAGGGATTAGCGGGGGGGCCGAGCTGTTTTTT; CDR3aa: CASSVGISGGAELFF
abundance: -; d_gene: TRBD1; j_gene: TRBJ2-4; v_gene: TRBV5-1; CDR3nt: TGCGCCAGCAGCGGAGGACAGGGGTTGGACATTCAGTACTTC; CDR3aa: CASSGGQGLDIQYF
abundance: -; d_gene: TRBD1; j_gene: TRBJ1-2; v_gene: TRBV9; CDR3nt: TGTGCCAGCAGAAAACCGGGACAGGCTAACTATGGCTACACCTTC; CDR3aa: CASRKPGQANYGYTF
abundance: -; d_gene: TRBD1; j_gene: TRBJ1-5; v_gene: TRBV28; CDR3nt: TGTGCCAGCAGTTTTACAGGGGTTGATCAGCCCCAGCATTTT; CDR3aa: CASSFTGVDQPQHF
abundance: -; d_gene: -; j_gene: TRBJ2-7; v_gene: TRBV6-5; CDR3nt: TGTGCCAGCAGTTACTCAAAGGGGGGGGCCTACGAGCAGTACTTC; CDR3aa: CASSYSKGGAYEQYF
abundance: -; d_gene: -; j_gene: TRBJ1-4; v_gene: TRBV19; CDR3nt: TGTGCCAGTAGTTTCACAGCTACAACTAATGAAAAACTGTTTTTT; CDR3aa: CASSFTATTNEKLFF
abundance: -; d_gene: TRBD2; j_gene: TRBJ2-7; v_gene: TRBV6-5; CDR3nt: TGTGCCAGCAGATCGGGGGGGCCCTCCTACGAGCAGTACTTC; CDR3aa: CASRSGGPSYEQYF